This is a list of T cell receptor beta chains from one sample in a study of OX40 agonist ivuxolimab in advanced cancers. TCRdb's table, derived via immunoSEQ multiplex PCR, lists solely in-frame clones and lacks some. The sample comprises some 24,000 clones, approximately 80% of which are singletons, and under 1.5% rests with the top ten. Material: CD4+ or CD8+ T cells sorted from blood, obtained in a trial of the OX40 agonist ivuxolimab. Receptors originate from an adult with an advanced solid tumor such as melanoma, head and neck, liver or kidney cancer. Each CDR3 is given with its conserved first and last residue. Fields, in order: J gene, V gene, D gene, clone size, CDR3 protein, CDR3 DNA. D genes are given only for firm matches. Clone size is not always given. Where it is, it says once, few, many or a class for expanded clones.

>TRBJ2-7|TRBV7-2|TRBD2|NA
CASSLVEGGGGEQYF
TGTGCCAGCAGCTTAGTGGAGGGCGGGGGAGGCGAGCAGTACTTC
>TRBJ2-7|TRBV28|TRBD2|NA
CASSIQRGEQYF
TGTGCCAGCAGCATCCAGCGGGGCGAGCAGTACTTC
>TRBJ2-5|TRBV5-1|TRBD2|once
CASSFGGETQYF
TGCGCCAGCAGCTTCGGGGGGGAGACCCAGTACTTC
>TRBJ2-7|TRBV27|NA|NA
CASSRGYEQYF
TGTGCCAGCAGTCGGGGGTACGAGCAGTACTTC
>TRBJ1-5|TRBV11-1|NA|NA
CASSALPNQPQHF
TGTGCCAGCAGCGCCCTCCCGAATCAGCCCCAGCATTTT
>TRBJ1-5|TRBV7-2|NA|NA
CASSLADRLNQPQHF
TGTGCCAGCAGCTTAGCTGACAGATTAAATCAGCCCCAGCATTTT
>TRBJ2-5|TRBV11-2|TRBD2|few
CASSLLVAGGQETQYF
TGTGCCAGCAGCTTATTGGTAGCGGGGGGACAAGAGACCCAGTACTTC
>TRBJ2-2|TRBV19|TRBD1|NA
CATQRARGKRGTTGELFF
TGTGCCACCCAACGGGCCAGGGGGAAGAGGGGAACCACCGGGGAGCTGTTTTTT
>TRBJ2-7|TRBV5-4|NA|NA
CASSPASPRPHEQYF
TGTGCCAGCAGCCCCGCTTCGCCTAGACCCCACGAGCAGTACTTC
>TRBJ1-2|TRBV28|NA|NA
CASKASGEAYGYTF
TGTGCCAGCAAGGCGTCAGGGGAGGCCTATGGCTACACCTTC
>TRBJ2-1|TRBV6-6|NA|few
CASSYAGTGNNEQFF
TGTGCCAGCAGTTATGCCGGGACTGGAAACAATGAGCAGTTCTTC
>TRBJ1-6|TRBV7-2|TRBD1|NA
CASSSRDRGFGNSPLHF
TGTGCCAGCAGCAGCCGGGACAGGGGTTTCGGTAATTCACCCCTCCACTTT
>TRBJ1-1|TRBV14|NA|NA
CASSPHQNTEAFF
TGTGCCAGCAGTCCTCATCAGAACACTGAAGCTTTCTTT
>TRBJ2-7|TRBV19|TRBD1|NA
CASSIAGTGAYEQYF
TGTGCCAGTAGTATAGCCGGGACAGGGGCCTACGAGCAGTACTTC
>TRBJ1-2|TRBV12-5|NA|NA
CASGPTGIPAGYTF
TGTGCTAGTGGTCCCACCGGGATCCCCGCGGGCTACACCTTC
>TRBJ2-3|TRBV4-3|NA|few
CASSQGHQRGDTQYF
TGCGCCAGCAGCCAAGGACACCAAAGGGGGGATACGCAGTATTTT
>TRBJ2-5|TRBV7-2|TRBD2|NA
CASSASGTSKETQYF
TGTGCCAGCAGCGCATCCGGGACTAGTAAAGAGACCCAGTACTTC
>TRBJ2-2|TRBV9|TRBD2|NA
CASSSGERGAGELFF
TGTGCCAGCAGCTCCGGGGAGCGGGGGGCCGGGGAGCTGTTTTTT
>TRBJ1-1|TRBV7-2|NA|NA
CASSPPRGMNTEAFF
TGTGCCAGCAGCCCACCCAGGGGTATGAACACTGAAGCTTTCTTT
>TRBJ2-7|TRBV14|NA|NA
CASSLRMETPHEQYF
TGTGCCAGCAGCCTAAGGATGGAAACACCCCACGAGCAGTACTTC
>TRBJ1-6|TRBV7-9|NA|NA
CASSLSSAYNSPLHF
TGTGCCAGCAGCTTATCCTCCGCCTATAATTCACCCCTCCACTTT
>TRBJ1-5|TRBV30|NA|NA
CAWTGGGNQPQHF
TGTGCCTGGACCGGCGGAGGCAATCAGCCCCAGCATTTT
>TRBJ2-1|TRBV5-1|NA|NA
CASSFGVGGDEQFF
TGCGCCAGCAGCTTCGGGGTGGGGGGAGATGAGCAGTTCTTC
>TRBJ2-7|TRBV4-2|NA|NA
CASSQDVSGNPYEQYF
TGTGCCAGCAGCCAAGATGTGTCAGGGAACCCCTACGAGCAGTACTTC
>TRBJ2-2|TRBV4-1|TRBD2|NA
CASSQDGSLAGRIGELFF
TGCGCCAGCAGCCAAGATGGTTCCCTAGCGGGACGAATCGGGGAGCTGTTTTTT
>TRBJ2-7|TRBV28|TRBD2|NA
CASSSGGSAGYEQYF
TGTGCCAGCAGTTCGGGGGGATCAGCGGGGTACGAGCAGTACTTC
>TRBJ1-5|TRBV6-5|NA|NA
CASSRQKGANQPQHF
TGTGCCAGCAGTCGCCAGAAGGGAGCCAATCAGCCCCAGCATTTT
>TRBJ2-7|TRBV6-6|TRBD1|NA
CASTPGTADSYEQYF
TGTGCCAGCACTCCCGGGACAGCGGACTCCTACGAGCAGTACTTC
>TRBJ2-7|TRBV4-1|TRBD2|NA
CASSQGFSAGGYEQYF
TGCGCCAGCAGCCAAGGGTTTTCAGCGGGGGGTTATGAGCAGTACTTC
>TRBJ1-1|TRBV2|NA|NA
CASSEGQINTEAFF
TGTGCCAGCAGTGAAGGGCAGATAAACACTGAAGCTTTCTTT
>TRBJ1-2|TRBV6-6|NA|NA
CASTRSRGYTF
TGTGCCAGCACCCGATCTCGGGGCTACACCTTC
>TRBJ2-3|TRBV7-6|TRBD2|NA
CASSLRLAETQYF
TGTGCCAGCAGCTTAAGACTAGCGGAGACGCAGTATTTT
>TRBJ1-6|TRBV6-1|NA|few
CASSGGVYNSPLHF
TGTGCCAGCAGTGGCGGCGTGTATAATTCACCCCTCCACTTT
>TRBJ2-1|TRBV18|TRBD1|few
CASSGLGQGNEQFF
TGTGCCAGCTCAGGATTGGGACAGGGGAATGAGCAGTTCTTC
>TRBJ2-3|TRBV5-8|NA|few
CASSLDSTDTQYF
TGTGCCAGCAGCTTGGATAGCACAGATACGCAGTATTTT
>TRBJ2-1|TRBV6-6|NA|NA
CASRAPGLGSHEQFF
TGTGCCAGCAGAGCCCCGGGGCTAGGGAGCCATGAGCAGTTCTTC
>TRBJ1-2|TRBV9|NA|NA
CASRGDLTDYGYTF
TGTGCCAGCAGGGGGGACCTAACCGACTATGGCTACACCTTC
>TRBJ1-2|TRBV28|NA|NA
CASRPSSGIYGYTF
TGTGCCAGCAGACCCTCAAGTGGCATCTATGGCTACACCTTC
>TRBJ1-2|TRBV4-3|TRBD1|NA
CASSQRTGAKSGGYTF
TGCGCCAGCAGCCAGCGGACAGGGGCAAAATCGGGGGGCTACACCTTC
>TRBJ2-2|TRBV6-4|NA|NA
CASSSWTVSNTGELFF
TGTGCCAGCAGTTCCTGGACAGTCTCGAACACCGGGGAGCTGTTTTTT
>TRBJ1-5|TRBV6-1|NA|NA
CASSEVWGWQPQHF
TGTGCCAGCAGTGAAGTATGGGGTTGGCAGCCCCAGCATTTT
>TRBJ1-2|TRBV28|TRBD1|few
CASSRQGGLGYTF
TGTGCCAGCAGTCGACAGGGGGGTCTTGGCTACACCTTC
>TRBJ1-2|TRBV28|NA|NA
CASSLVGGEANYGYTF
TGTGCCAGCAGTTTAGTGGGTGGGGAAGCTAACTATGGCTACACCTTC
>TRBJ1-6|TRBV27|TRBD1|NA
CASSTGTGGDSPLHF
TGTGCCAGCAGTACCGGGACAGGGGGTGATTCACCCCTCCACTTT
>TRBJ2-7|TRBV2|TRBD1|NA
CASTQPGGNEQYF
TGTGCCAGCACCCAACCAGGGGGAAACGAGCAGTACTTC
>TRBJ2-3|TRBV5-1|NA|NA
CASSRDSSSTDTQYF
TGCGCCAGCAGCCGGGACTCTTCTAGCACAGATACGCAGTATTTT
>TRBJ2-4|TRBV4-2|NA|NA
CASSQELIVGALAKNIQYF
TGTGCCAGCAGCCAAGAGTTGATTGTCGGGGCCCTAGCCAAAAACATTCAGTACTTC
>TRBJ1-1|TRBV7-9|TRBD1|NA
CASSSRQGGNTEAFF
TGTGCCAGCAGCTCCCGACAGGGCGGGAACACTGAAGCTTTCTTT
>TRBJ1-2|TRBV18|NA|few
CASSRKSQKGDGYTF
TGTGCCAGCTCACGGAAGAGCCAGAAGGGTGATGGCTACACCTTC
>TRBJ2-2|TRBV7-3|NA|NA
CASSLRQGGTGELFF
TGTGCCAGCAGCTTAAGACAGGGAGGCACCGGGGAGCTGTTTTTT
>TRBJ2-1|TRBV7-2|TRBD2|NA
CASSSEGLINNEQFF
TGTGCCAGCAGCTCAGAGGGACTAATCAACAATGAGCAGTTCTTC
>TRBJ2-7|TRBV10-3|TRBD1|NA
CATWDRGHYEQYF
TGTGCCACATGGGACAGGGGGCACTACGAGCAGTACTTC